Following are 31 T cell receptor beta chains from one sample sequenced in a study of shared clonotypes between healthy human individuals. Libraries were prepared by immunoSEQ multiplex PCR; TCRdb keeps only in-frame clonotypes and omits some of them. The data show 2 million to 2.5 million clones, 90% to 95% seen once. Sequenced: naive CD4+ T cells from PBMCs. Subset given: CD45RA+ positively selected. These receptors all come from a man aged 18-30 years in good health. Some clones in this sample may be carry-over from other donors' samples.

J is TRBJ2-7 and V is TRBV27; D ambiguous. Per germline, CDR1 MNHEY and CDR2 SMNVEV (reference sequence). Trimming stripped 9 bases from V and 3 bases from J, with 18 bases between. CDR3 length: 14 amino acids. CDR3 nucleotides: TGTGCCAGTTCAATCCGTGCGGAACTCTACGAGCAGTACTTC. Encoded protein: CASSIRAELYEQYF.

This chain uses TRBV19 with TRBJ1-2; D gene ambiguous. Germline assignment: CDR1 LNHDA and CDR2 SQIVND (reference sequence). This CDR3 is 13 amino acids long. Trimming pared 7 bases from V and 8 bases from J, leaving 17 bases between. This CDR3 is CASTPGGVSGYTF. CDR3 coding DNA: TGTGCCAGTACTCCGGGTGGGGTTAGCGGCTACACCTTC.

The chain links TRBV18 to TRBJ1-2, with 8 nucleotides matching TRBD1. Trimming cost V 0 bases and J 4 bases; bases outside gene matches: 4. CDR3 size: 15 residues. CDR1 is KGHSH, CDR2 LQKENI, per germline. The CDR3 reads CASSPPYRGIYGYTF. Written as DNA, the CDR3 is TGTGCCAGCTCACCACCTTACAGGGGGATCTATGGCTACACCTTC.

The V gene is TRBV6-1, the J gene TRBJ2-2; D unresolved. Per germline, CDR1 MNHNS and CDR2 SASEGT. V lost 4 bases and J lost 1, with 7 bases in between. The CDR3 totals 14 residues. The CDR3 reads CASSAQMNTGELFF. DNA of the CDR3: TGTGCCAGCAGTGCGCAGATGAACACCGGGGAGCTGTTTTTT.

The rearrangement links TRBV6-1 to TRBJ1-2; D gene unclear. The germline V gene encodes CDR1 MNHNS and CDR2 SASEGT. V lost 6 bases, J lost 7 bases, and 12 bases lay in between. The CDR3 totals 12 residues. The CDR3 here is CASRSTGVGYTF. As DNA, the CDR3 is TGTGCCAGCAGATCAACCGGGGTTGGCTACACCTTC.

The chain links TRBV6-5 to TRBJ1-5, with 8 bases lining up with TRBD1. Losses at the gene ends were 5 bases for V and 5 bases for J; bases not matched to a gene: 8. This CDR3 spans 15 amino acids. Germline CDR1 reads MNHEY; CDR2 reads SVGAGI. CDR3 loop: CASSRTLQGDQPQHF. The CDR3 DNA sequence: TGTGCCAGCAGTCGAACCTTACAGGGGGATCAGCCCCAGCATTTT.

The genes are TRBV6-1 and TRBJ2-5; 11 bases map to TRBD2. J gave up 5 bases and V 3 bases, and 8 bases lay outside the gene matches. Per germline, CDR1 MNHNS and CDR2 SASEGT. The CDR3 is 16 amino acids. This CDR3 is CASSEGTSGSGETQYF. The CDR3 bases are TGTGCCAGCAGTGAGGGAACTAGCGGGAGTGGTGAGACCCAGTACTTC.

This chain joins TRBV5-1 and TRBJ1-1; perhaps TRBD1 as D (6 bases). This CDR3 has 16 residues. Germline V gene data show CDR1 as SGHRS and CDR2 as YFSETQ. Trimming removed 1 base from V and 0 bases from J, with 13 bases in between. CDR3 sequence reads: CASSLYRDTMNTEAFF. CDR3 in DNA: TGCGCCAGCAGCTTGTACAGGGATACCATGAACACTGAAGCTTTCTTT.

The chain combines TRBV5-1 with TRBJ1-5; TRBD1 aligns across 7 bases. V was clipped by 0 bases and J by 3 bases; unmatched bases: 3. The CDR3 runs 15 residues. Germline V CDR1 and CDR2: SGHRS, YFSETQ. This chain's CDR3 is CASSLEGQNNQPQHF. The CDR3, as DNA: TGCGCCAGCAGCTTGGAGGGACAGAACAATCAGCCCCAGCATTTT.

This clone has only one observation. The rearrangement links TRBV7-9 to TRBJ2-3, with D possibly being TRBD1 or TRBD2 (6 bases each). This CDR3 has 14 amino acids. The germline CDR1 and CDR2 sequences are SEHNR and FQNEAQ (reference sequence). V gave up 5 bases and J gave up 2 bases, with 11 bases separating them. Written as DNA, the CDR3 is TGTGCCAGCAGCCTCGGGGGCGACACAGATACGCAGTATTTT. Translated, it gives CASSLGGDTDTQYF.

Remarks on this clone: Other DNA sequences in this sample translate to the same CDR3. The chain links TRBV7-2 to TRBJ1-1, with D possibly matching TRBD1 (6 bases). Germline V gene sequence: CDR1 SGHTA, CDR2 FQGNSA. This CDR3 comprises 15 residues. The V gene lost 1 base and the J gene lost 0 bases, with 9 bases spanning the gap. CDR3 nucleotides: TGTGCCAGCAGCTTAGGCGGGGGGCTGAACACTGAAGCTTTCTTT. Amino acids: CASSLGGGLNTEAFF.

In the case of this clone: Within the sample, other DNA sequences also encode this same CDR3. V gene TRBV5-1 combines with J gene TRBJ2-1; tentative D call: TRBD1 (5 bases). Germline V lookup: CDR1 SGHRS, CDR2 YFSETQ. V gave up 0 bases and J gave up 10 bases, with 8 bases separating them. The length of the CDR3 is 12 residues. The CDR3 protein is CASSLGQGEQFF. DNA for the CDR3: TGCGCCAGCAGCTTGGGCCAGGGAGAGCAGTTCTTC.

The chain recombines TRBV7-8 with TRBJ1-2, with 10 bases matching TRBD1. The CDR3 runs to 16 residues. After removal of 5 bases from V and 7 bases from J, the junction contained 13 bases not matched to a gene. Germline V gives CDR1 SGHVS, CDR2 FQNEAQ. The CDR3 spells CASSPGTGAASSGYTF. The CDR3, as DNA: TGTGCCAGCAGCCCCGGGACAGGGGCGGCCAGTAGTGGCTACACCTTC. Full variable domain (rest looked up from reference TRBV7-8 and TRBJ1-2): GAGVSQSPRYKVAKRGQDVALRCDPISGHVSLFWYQQALGQGPEFLTYFQNEAQLDKSGLPSDRFFAERPEGSVSTLKIQRTQQEDSAVYLCASSPGTGAASSGYTFGSGTRLTVV.

This rearrangement joins TRBV5-4 to TRBJ2-3; either TRBD1 or TRBD2 may supply D (6 bases each). There are 15 residues in the CDR3. Trimming cost V 1 base and J 5 bases, with 14 bases left between them. Germline-derived CDR1 and CDR2 are SGHNT and YYREEE (reference sequence). DNA of the CDR3: TGTGCCAGCAGCTTGCCGTCGGGGGCGAAAGATACGCAGTATTTT. Protein: CASSLPSGAKDTQYF. Full variable domain (remainder filled in from reference TRBV5-4 and TRBJ2-3): ETGVTQSPTHLIKTRGQQVTLRCSSQSGHNTVSWYQQALGQGPQFIFQYYREEENGRGNFPPRFSGLQFPNYSSELNVNALELDDSALYLCASSLPSGAKDTQYFGPGTRLTVL.

The chain employs TRBV2 and TRBJ2-4; D is uncertain. Deletions cut 7 bases from V and 7 bases from J, with 8 bases between. CDR1 and CDR2 from the germline V gene are SNHLY and FYNNEI. This CDR3 contains 11 residues. The CDR3, as DNA: TGTGCCAGCAAGCAGGCTAACATTCAGTACTTC. The encoded protein is CASKQANIQYF.

The chain uses TRBV5-1 and TRBJ2-3, with D possibly TRBD2 on 6 matching bases. Trimming removed 4 bases from V and 0 bases from J, with 12 bases in between. This CDR3 contains 15 residues. Germline V gene lookup returns CDR1 SGHRS and CDR2 YFSETQ. The CDR3 protein is CASSPSAGSTDTQYF. The CDR3 DNA reads TGCGCCAGCAGCCCTTCTGCGGGGAGCACAGATACGCAGTATTTT.

The table lists this clone with a few counts. The CDR3 sequence is CASSGDRGPNYGYTF. DNA for the CDR3: TGTGCCAGCAGCGGGGACAGGGGACCTAACTATGGCTACACCTTC. The chain combines TRBV7-2 with TRBJ1-2, with 10 nucleotides matching TRBD1. Germline lookup yields CDR1 SGHTA and CDR2 FQGNSA. V was pared by 5 bases and J by 0 bases, with 3 bases of the junction left unmatched. The CDR3 contains 15 residues.

The chain has TRBV28 and TRBJ2-5; TRBD2 matches 10 bases. Germline CDR1 reads MDHEN; CDR2 reads SYDVKM. This CDR3 has 19 amino acids. Germline trimming cut 6 bases from V and 3 bases from J; bases unmatched to any gene: 19. Here the CDR3 DNA reads TGTGCCAGCAGCCCGATAGCGGGAGGAATTTTCCGGGACGAAGAGACCCAGTACTTC. Translation: CASSPIAGGIFRDEETQYF. The variable domain in full, completed from reference TRBV28 and TRBJ2-5, reads DVKVTQSSRYLVKRTGEKVFLECVQDMDHENMFWYRQDPGLGLRLIYFSYDVKMKEKGDIPEGYSVSREKKERFSLILESASTNQTSMYLCASSPIAGGIFRDEETQYFGPGTRLLVL.

The chain couples TRBV5-4 to TRBJ2-2; TRBD2 matches at 13 bases. The CDR3 has 16 amino acids. The germline gives CDR1 SGHNT, CDR2 YYREEE (reference sequence). The J segment lost 7 bases and the V segment lost 4 bases, leaving 7 bases of the junction unmatched. This chain's CDR3 is CASSPRTSGRDGELFF. The CDR3 DNA reads as TGTGCCAGCAGCCCGCGGACTAGCGGGAGAGACGGGGAGCTGTTTTTT.

The CDR3 spells CASSLGMTGGENTEAFF. The DNA for the CDR3 is TGCGCCAGCAGCTTAGGGATGACAGGGGGAGAAAACACTGAAGCTTTCTTT. The chain employs TRBV5-1 and TRBJ1-1; 9 positions agree with TRBD1. The ends lost 2 bases at V and 2 bases at J; junction bases unmatched: 10. The CDR3 sequence is 17 residues long. Germline CDR1 is SGHRS and CDR2 is YFSETQ.

The rearrangement joins TRBV11-2 to TRBJ2-3; either TRBD1 or TRBD2 may fit D (5 bases each). Trimming left V 8 bases short and J 3 bases short, with 18 bases between. This CDR3 is built from 15 residues. Germline loops: CDR1 SGHAT, CDR2 FQNNGV. The CDR3 loop is CASSRGVQITDTQYF. In DNA form, the CDR3 reads TGTGCCAGCTCCAGAGGGGTCCAGATAACAGATACGCAGTATTTT.

The V and J genes are TRBV5-1 and TRBJ2-5, with 8 bases identical to TRBD1. CDR1 and CDR2 from the germline V gene are SGHRS and YFSETQ. This CDR3 has 15 residues. The junction had 10 bases not matched to a gene; V was cut back by 4 bases and J by 5 bases. The CDR3 nucleotides read TGCGCCAGCAGCGGGACAGGCGACGGGTTGGAGACCCAGTACTTC. Its translation: CASSGTGDGLETQYF.

This chain uses TRBV14 with TRBJ1-3, with D hard to call. CDR3 length equals 15 residues. Germline CDR1 reads SGHDN; CDR2 reads FVKESK. The V and J ends lost 1 base and 2 bases respectively, with 9 bases between them. The CDR3 spells CASSQVPGTGNTIYF. DNA of the CDR3: TGTGCCAGCAGCCAAGTGCCCGGGACTGGAAACACCATATATTTT.

J is TRBJ2-3 and V is TRBV7-2; TRBD2 matches at 9 bases. CDR1 and CDR2 (germline): SGHTA, FQGNSA. V lost 1 base to trimming and J lost 9 bases; unmatched junction nucleotides: 11. The CDR3 runs 16 residues. The CDR3 nucleotides are TGTGCCAGCAGCTTAGTTGCGGGAGGGTCCCCTGGGACGCAGTATTTT. It specifies CASSLVAGGSPGTQYF.

The chain has TRBV9 and TRBJ2-7; D unclear. The CDR3 has 14 residues. Germline values: CDR1 SGDLS, CDR2 YYNGEE. V was clipped by 3 bases and J by 7 bases, with 17 bases between them. The CDR3 region is CASSALTGSLEQYF. The CDR3 region has the DNA TGTGCCAGCAGCGCTCTGACGGGTTCTCTTGAGCAGTACTTC.

This rearrangement joins TRBV7-9 to TRBJ2-1; 11 bases are a match to TRBD2. Trimming cost V 2 bases and J 7 bases; bases outside gene matches: 10. Germline loops: CDR1 SEHNR, CDR2 FQNEAQ (reference sequence). This CDR3 comprises 17 residues. The CDR3 reads CASSLFGLAGGGNEQFF. The CDR3 DNA is TGTGCCAGCAGCTTATTTGGCCTAGCGGGAGGCGGAAATGAGCAGTTCTTC.

This clone was counted between two and nine times. The rearrangement links TRBV6-1 to TRBJ2-7, with a possible D match to TRBD2 (7 bases). Germline V gives CDR1 MNHNS, CDR2 SASEGT. Trimming took off 5 bases at V and 9 bases at J, with 17 bases between the two ends. This CDR3 has 13 amino acids. Written as DNA, the CDR3 is TGTGCCAGCAGTAGAACGACAGGCGGGGGGCAGTACTTC. It encodes CASSRTTGGGQYF.

This clone was detected once. The chain recombines TRBV9 with TRBJ2-7, with a possible D match to TRBD1 (6 bases). Germline values: CDR1 SGDLS, CDR2 YYNGEE. This CDR3 comprises 15 residues. V gave up 0 bases and J gave up 3 bases, with 13 bases separating them. The CDR3 DNA is TGTGCCAGCAGCGTAGCGGGGACACATTACTACGAGCAGTACTTC. It yields the protein CASSVAGTHYYEQYF.

The chain joins TRBV18 to TRBJ2-7, with 7 bases aligning to TRBD1. The V gene end was trimmed by 6 bases and the J gene end by 6 bases; junction bases not matched to a gene: 11. Germline V gene data show CDR1 as KGHSH and CDR2 as LQKENI. This CDR3 comprises 14 residues. CDR3: CASSLNPGQSEQYF. The CDR3 region has the DNA TGTGCCAGCTCGCTTAATCCGGGACAGTCCGAGCAGTACTTC.

The rearrangement uses TRBV6-5 and TRBJ2-7, with 7 nucleotides matching TRBD1. The germline V gene encodes CDR1 MNHEY and CDR2 SVGAGI. Germline trimming cut 5 bases from V and 3 bases from J; bases unmatched to any gene: 10. CDR3 length: 15 amino acids. The CDR3 sequence is CASSRLGTDYYEQYF. In nucleotides, the CDR3 is TGTGCCAGCAGTCGTCTCGGGACAGACTACTACGAGCAGTACTTC.

V usage is TRBV29-1 and J usage is TRBJ2-1; 9 positions agree with TRBD1. Germline assignment: CDR1 SQVTM and CDR2 ANQGSEA. The junction had 6 bases not matched to a gene; V was cut back by 5 bases and J by 4 bases. The CDR3 is 14 amino acids. CDR3: CSVRGQGKYNEQFF. CDR3 sequence (DNA): TGCAGCGTTCGCGGACAGGGGAAATACAATGAGCAGTTCTTC.